This T cell receptor (beta chain) was captured by sequencing in a study of PD-L1 blockade in urothelial cancer. Looked up from germline, CDR1 is MNHEY and CDR2 is SMNVEV (reference sequence). This CDR3 contains 14 residues. Losses at the gene ends were 5 bases for V and 9 bases for J; bases not matched to a gene: 8. Measured with immunoSEQ multiplex PCR; TCRdb has only the in-frame clones, and not every one. The sample holds some 79,000 clones, roughly 87% seen once. The clonotype comes from a man in his 70s with urothelial cancer. The rearrangement uses TRBV27 and TRBJ2-1; TRBD2 aligns across 9 bases. This material consisted of PBMCs, taken around atezolizumab (anti-PD-L1) treatment. CDR3 sequence reads: CASSPLAGRSEQFF. For the CDR3, the DNA is TGTGCCAGCAGTCCCCTAGCGGGAAGGAGTGAGCAGTTCTTC.